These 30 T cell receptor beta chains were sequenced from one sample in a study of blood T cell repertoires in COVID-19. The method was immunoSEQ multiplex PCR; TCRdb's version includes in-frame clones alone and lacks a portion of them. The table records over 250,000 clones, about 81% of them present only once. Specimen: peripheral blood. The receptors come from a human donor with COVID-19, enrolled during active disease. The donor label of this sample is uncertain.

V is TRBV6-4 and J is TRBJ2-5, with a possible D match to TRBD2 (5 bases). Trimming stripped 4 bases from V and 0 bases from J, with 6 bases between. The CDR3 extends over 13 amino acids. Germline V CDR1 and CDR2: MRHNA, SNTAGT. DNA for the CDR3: TGTGCCAGCAGTGGGGGAGACCAAGAGACCCAGTACTTC. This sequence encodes CASSGGDQETQYF.

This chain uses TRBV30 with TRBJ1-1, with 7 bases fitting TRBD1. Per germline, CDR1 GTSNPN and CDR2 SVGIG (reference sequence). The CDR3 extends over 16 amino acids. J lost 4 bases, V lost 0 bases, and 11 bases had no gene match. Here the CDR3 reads CAWSVGPAGGPTEAFF. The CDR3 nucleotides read TGTGCCTGGAGTGTAGGGCCGGCAGGGGGTCCCACTGAAGCTTTCTTT.

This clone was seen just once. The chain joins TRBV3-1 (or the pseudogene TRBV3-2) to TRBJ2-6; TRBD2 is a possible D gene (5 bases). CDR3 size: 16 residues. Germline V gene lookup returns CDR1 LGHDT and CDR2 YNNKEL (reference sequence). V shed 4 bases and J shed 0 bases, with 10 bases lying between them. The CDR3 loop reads CASSPPGISGANVLTF. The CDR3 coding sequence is TGTGCCAGCAGCCCCCCGGGGATCTCTGGGGCCAACGTCCTGACTTTC.

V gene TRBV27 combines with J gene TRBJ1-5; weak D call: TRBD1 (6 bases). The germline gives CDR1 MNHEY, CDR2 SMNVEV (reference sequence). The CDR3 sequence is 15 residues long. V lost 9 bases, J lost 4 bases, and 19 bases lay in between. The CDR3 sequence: CASRTSDRPNQPQHF. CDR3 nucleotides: TGTGCCAGTAGAACCTCGGACAGACCAAATCAGCCCCAGCATTTT.

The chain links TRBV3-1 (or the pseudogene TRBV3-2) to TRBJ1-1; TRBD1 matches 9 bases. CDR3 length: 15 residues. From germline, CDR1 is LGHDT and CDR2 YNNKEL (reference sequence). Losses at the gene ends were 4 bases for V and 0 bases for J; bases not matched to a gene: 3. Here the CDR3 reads CASSPQGALNTEAFF. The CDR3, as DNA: TGTGCCAGCAGCCCACAGGGGGCATTGAACACTGAAGCTTTCTTT.

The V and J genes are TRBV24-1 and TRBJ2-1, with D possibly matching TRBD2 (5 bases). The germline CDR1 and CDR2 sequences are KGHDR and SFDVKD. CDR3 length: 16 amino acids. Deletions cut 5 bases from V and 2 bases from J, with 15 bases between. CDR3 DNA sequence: TGTGCCACCAGTGTTACGGGAATGTATCCCTACAATGAGCAGTTCTTC. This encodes CATSVTGMYPYNEQFF.

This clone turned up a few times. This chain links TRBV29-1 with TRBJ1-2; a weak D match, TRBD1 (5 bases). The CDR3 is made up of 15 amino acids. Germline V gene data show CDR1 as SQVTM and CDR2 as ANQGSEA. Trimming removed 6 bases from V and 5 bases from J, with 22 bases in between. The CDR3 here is CSVGPDGGKGYGYTF. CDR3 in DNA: TGCAGCGTCGGTCCTGACGGGGGAAAAGGGTATGGCTACACCTTC.

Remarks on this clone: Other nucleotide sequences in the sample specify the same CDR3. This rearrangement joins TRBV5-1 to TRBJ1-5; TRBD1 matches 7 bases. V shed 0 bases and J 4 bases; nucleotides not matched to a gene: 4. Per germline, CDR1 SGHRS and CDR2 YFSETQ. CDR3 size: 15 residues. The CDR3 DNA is TGCGCCAGCAGCTTGGAGGGGGCCGGGAATCAGCCCCAGCATTTT. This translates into CASSLEGAGNQPQHF.

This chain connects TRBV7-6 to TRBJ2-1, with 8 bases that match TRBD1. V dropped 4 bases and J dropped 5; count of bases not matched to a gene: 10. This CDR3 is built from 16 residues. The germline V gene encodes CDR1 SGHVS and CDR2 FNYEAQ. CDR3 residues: CASSSLVGQGDNEQFF. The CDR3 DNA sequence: TGTGCCAGCAGCTCACTTGTAGGACAGGGCGACAATGAGCAGTTCTTC.

CDR3 protein: CASRARRETQYF. The DNA of the CDR3 is TGTGCCAGCAGAGCGAGAAGAGAGACCCAGTACTTC. V usage is TRBV6-5 and J usage is TRBJ2-5; D gene unclear. The germline V gene has CDR1 MNHEY and CDR2 SVGAGI. V lost 6 bases and J 4 bases, leaving 9 bases between the germline ends. The CDR3 has 12 residues.

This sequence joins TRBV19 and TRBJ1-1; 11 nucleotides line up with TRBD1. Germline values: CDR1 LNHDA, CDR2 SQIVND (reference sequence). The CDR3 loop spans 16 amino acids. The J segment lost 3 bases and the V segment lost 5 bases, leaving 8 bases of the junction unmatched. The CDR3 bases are TGTGCCAGTAGTCTTCTCCCGGGACAGGGGGACACTGAAGCTTTCTTT. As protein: CASSLLPGQGDTEAFF.

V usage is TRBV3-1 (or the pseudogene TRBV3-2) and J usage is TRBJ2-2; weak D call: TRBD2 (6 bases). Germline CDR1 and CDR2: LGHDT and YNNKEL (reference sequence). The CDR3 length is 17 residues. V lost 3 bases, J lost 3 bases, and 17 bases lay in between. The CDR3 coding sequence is TGTGCCAGCAGCCACCCCCGAGAACGGGACTACACCGGGGAGCTGTTTTTT. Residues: CASSHPRERDYTGELFF.

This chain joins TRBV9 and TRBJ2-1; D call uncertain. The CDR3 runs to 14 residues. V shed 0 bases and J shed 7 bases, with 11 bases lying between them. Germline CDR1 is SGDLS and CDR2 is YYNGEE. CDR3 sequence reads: CASSVDLTRNEQFF. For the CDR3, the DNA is TGTGCCAGCAGCGTAGATTTGACGAGGAATGAGCAGTTCTTC.

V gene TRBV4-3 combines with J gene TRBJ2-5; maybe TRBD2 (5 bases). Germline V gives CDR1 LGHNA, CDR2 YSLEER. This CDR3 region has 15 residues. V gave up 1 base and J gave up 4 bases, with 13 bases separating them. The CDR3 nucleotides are TGCGCCAGCAGCCAAGCCCGGGGATTCTTAGAGACCCAGTACTTC. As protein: CASSQARGFLETQYF.

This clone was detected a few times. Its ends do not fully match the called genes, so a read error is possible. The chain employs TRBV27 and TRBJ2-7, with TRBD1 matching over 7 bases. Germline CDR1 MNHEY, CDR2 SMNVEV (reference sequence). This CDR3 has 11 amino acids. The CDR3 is CASNLGGKQYF. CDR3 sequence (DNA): TGTGCCAGCAATTTAGGGGGCAAGCAGTACTTC.

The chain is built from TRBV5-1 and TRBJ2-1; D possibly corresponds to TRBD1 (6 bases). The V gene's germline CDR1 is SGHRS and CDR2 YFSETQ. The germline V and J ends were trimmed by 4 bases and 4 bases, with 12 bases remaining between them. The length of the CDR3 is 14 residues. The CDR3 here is CASSQDREYNEQFF. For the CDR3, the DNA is TGCGCCAGCAGCCAGGACAGAGAGTACAATGAGCAGTTCTTC.

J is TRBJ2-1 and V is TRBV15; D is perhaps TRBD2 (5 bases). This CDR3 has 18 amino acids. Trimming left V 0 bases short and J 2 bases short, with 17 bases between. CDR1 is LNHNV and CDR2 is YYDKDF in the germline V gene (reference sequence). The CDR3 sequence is CATSRDRPGKLTYNEQFF. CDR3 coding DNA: TGTGCCACCAGCAGAGATCGCCCCGGGAAGCTTACCTACAATGAGCAGTTCTTC.

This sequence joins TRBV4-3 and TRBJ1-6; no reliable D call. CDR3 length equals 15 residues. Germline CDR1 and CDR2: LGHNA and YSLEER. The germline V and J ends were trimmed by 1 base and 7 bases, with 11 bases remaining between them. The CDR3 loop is CASSQGPGMNSPLHF. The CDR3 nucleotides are TGCGCCAGCAGCCAAGGCCCAGGAATGAATTCACCCCTCCACTTT.

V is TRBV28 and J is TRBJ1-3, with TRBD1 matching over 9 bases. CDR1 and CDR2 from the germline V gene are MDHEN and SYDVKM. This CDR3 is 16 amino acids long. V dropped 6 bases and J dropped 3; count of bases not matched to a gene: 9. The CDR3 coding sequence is TGTGCCAGCAGCGCCCACTCGACAGGGGGTGGAAACACCATATATTTT. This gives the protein CASSAHSTGGGNTIYF. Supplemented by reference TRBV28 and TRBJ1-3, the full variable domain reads DVKVTQSSRYLVKRTGEKVFLECVQDMDHENMFWYRQDPGLGLRLIYFSYDVKMKEKGDIPEGYSVSREKKERFSLILESASTNQTSMYLCASSAHSTGGGNTIYFGEGSWLTVV.

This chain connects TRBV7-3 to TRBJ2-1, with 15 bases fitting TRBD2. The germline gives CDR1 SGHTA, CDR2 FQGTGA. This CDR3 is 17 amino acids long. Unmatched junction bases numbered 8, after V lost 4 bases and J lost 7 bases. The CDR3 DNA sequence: TGTGCCAGCAGCTCCGCCGGGACTAGCGGGAGGCTGAATGAGCAGTTCTTC. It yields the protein CASSSAGTSGRLNEQFF.

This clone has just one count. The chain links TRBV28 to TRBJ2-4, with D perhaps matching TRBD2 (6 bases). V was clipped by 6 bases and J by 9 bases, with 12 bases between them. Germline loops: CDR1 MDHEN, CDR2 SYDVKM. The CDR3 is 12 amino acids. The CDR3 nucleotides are TGTGCCAGCAGGGGGGTGGGAGGCATTCAGTACTTC. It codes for CASRGVGGIQYF.

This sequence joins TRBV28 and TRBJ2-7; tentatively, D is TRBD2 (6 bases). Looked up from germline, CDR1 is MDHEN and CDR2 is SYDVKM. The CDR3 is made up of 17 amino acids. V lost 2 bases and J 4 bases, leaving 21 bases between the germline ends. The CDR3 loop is CASSLPTEGRVRYEQYF. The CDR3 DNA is TGTGCCAGCAGTTTACCTACGGAGGGCAGGGTGAGATACGAGCAGTACTTC.

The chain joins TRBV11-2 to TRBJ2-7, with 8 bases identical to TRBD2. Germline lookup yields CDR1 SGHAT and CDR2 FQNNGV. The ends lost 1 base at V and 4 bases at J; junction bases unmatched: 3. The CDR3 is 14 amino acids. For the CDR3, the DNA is TGTGCCAGCAGCTTAGTGGCGGGAGGTTACGAGCAGTACTTC. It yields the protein CASSLVAGGYEQYF.

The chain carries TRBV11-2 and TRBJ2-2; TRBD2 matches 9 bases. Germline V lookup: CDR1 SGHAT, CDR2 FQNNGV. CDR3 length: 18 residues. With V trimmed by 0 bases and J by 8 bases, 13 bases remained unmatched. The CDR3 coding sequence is TGTGCCAGCAGCTTAGAGGCAGCGGGAGGCCACCGGCCTGGGGAGCTGTTTTTT. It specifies CASSLEAAGGHRPGELFF.

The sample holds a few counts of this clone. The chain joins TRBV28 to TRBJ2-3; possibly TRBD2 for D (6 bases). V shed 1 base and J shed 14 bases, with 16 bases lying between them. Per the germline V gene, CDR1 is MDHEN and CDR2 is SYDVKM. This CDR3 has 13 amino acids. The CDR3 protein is CASSLLGEAQWYF. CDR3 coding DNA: TGTGCCAGCAGTTTATTGGGGGAGGCGCAATGGTATTTT.

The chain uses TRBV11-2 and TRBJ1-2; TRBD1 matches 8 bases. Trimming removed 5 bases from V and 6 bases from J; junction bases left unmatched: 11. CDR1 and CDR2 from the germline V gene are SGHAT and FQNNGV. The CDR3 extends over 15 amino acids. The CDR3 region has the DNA TGTGCCAGCAGCCCGTACCAGGGGGCGCAGGATGGCTACACCTTC. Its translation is CASSPYQGAQDGYTF.

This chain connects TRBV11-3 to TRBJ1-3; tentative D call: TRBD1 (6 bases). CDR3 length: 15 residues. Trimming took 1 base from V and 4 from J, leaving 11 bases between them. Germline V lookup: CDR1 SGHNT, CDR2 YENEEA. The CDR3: CASSLASGAGNTIYF. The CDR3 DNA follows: TGTGCCAGCAGCTTAGCATCAGGGGCCGGAAACACCATATATTTT.

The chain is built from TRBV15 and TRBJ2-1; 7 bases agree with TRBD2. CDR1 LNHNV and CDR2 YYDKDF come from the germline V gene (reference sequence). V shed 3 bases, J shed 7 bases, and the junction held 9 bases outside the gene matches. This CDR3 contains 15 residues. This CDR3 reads CATSRQAGVVNEQFF. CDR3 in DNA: TGTGCCACCAGCAGGCAGGCGGGAGTTGTAAATGAGCAGTTCTTC.

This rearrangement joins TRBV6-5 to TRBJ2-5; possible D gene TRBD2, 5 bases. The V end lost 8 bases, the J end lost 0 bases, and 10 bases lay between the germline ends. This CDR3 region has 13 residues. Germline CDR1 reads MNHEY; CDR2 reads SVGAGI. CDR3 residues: CASERFYQETQYF. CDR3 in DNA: TGTGCCAGCGAGCGGTTTTACCAAGAGACCCAGTACTTC.

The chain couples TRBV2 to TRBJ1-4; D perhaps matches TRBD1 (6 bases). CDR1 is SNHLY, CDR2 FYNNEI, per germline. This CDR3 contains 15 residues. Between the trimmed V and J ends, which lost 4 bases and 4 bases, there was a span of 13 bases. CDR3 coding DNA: TGTGCCAGCAGTGTCTCACAGGGAAATAATGAAAAACTGTTTTTT. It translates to CASSVSQGNNEKLFF.